Listed here are 15 T cell receptor beta chains from one sample, sequenced in a study of blood T cell repertoires in COVID-19 (dated by TCRdb to about 2020). Library method: the immunoSEQ multiplex PCR assay. TCRdb holds this immuneACCESS table with in-frame rearrangements only. Some clones are missing; in checked studies, unresolved V genes explain under half, and the rest has no known cause. This sample gives about 260,000 clones in total; 88% of them show up just once. The ten largest make up approximately 0.7% of the sample. The sample comprised peripheral blood. These receptors originate from a human donor in a cohort sampled during active COVID-19.

The genes are TRBV14 and TRBJ2-7; 8 bases map to TRBD1. Germline V gives CDR1 SGHDN, CDR2 FVKESK. The length of the CDR3 is 13 residues. Trimming at V came to 2 bases and at J to 5 bases, leaving 2 bases not matched to a gene. The CDR3 coding sequence is TGTGCCAGCAGCCAATGGGGACAGGACGAGCAGTACTTC. Encoded protein: CASSQWGQDEQYF.

This clone has a handful of counts. The rearrangement uses TRBV28 and TRBJ2-7; TRBD2 matches at 8 bases. The CDR3 runs to 21 residues. Germline V lookup: CDR1 MDHEN, CDR2 SYDVKM. After removal of 10 bases from V and 3 bases from J, the junction contained 32 bases not matched to a gene. DNA for the CDR3: TGTGCCATACGACCAGCACAGATACCGGGACTAGTGGCGTCGGGGCACTACGAGCAGTACTTC. Its translation is CAIRPAQIPGLVASGHYEQYF.

The chain links TRBV9 to TRBJ2-7, with TRBD2 matching 9 bases. V gave up 0 bases and J gave up 3 bases; unmatched junction bases: 10. Germline V lookup: CDR1 SGDLS, CDR2 YYNGEE. The CDR3 contains 17 residues. Here the CDR3 reads CASSVGLAASGDYEQYF. Written as DNA, the CDR3 is TGTGCCAGCAGCGTAGGACTAGCGGCCTCGGGGGACTACGAGCAGTACTTC. The whole variable domain, remainder taken from reference TRBV9 and TRBJ2-7, is DSGVTQTPKHLITATGQRVTLRCSPRSGDLSVYWYQQSLDQGLQFLIQYYNGEERAKGNILERFSAQQFPDLHSELNLSSLELGDSALYFCASSVGLAASGDYEQYFGPGTRLTVT.

The CDR3 DNA reads TGTGCCAGCAGCAGCCGTCTGGCAGGGAGGGGAAATGGCTTGAACACTGAAGCTTTCTTT. Its translation: CASSSRLAGRGNGLNTEAFF. The gene calls are TRBV21-1 and TRBJ1-1. TRBV21-1 constitutes a pseudogene. The CDR3 loop spans 20 amino acids.

This CDR3 is CASSLQGNGEQYF. For the CDR3, the DNA is TGCGCCAGCAGCTTGCAGGGTAATGGCGAGCAGTACTTC. The chain joins TRBV5-1 to TRBJ2-7; possible D gene TRBD1, 5 bases. Germline CDR1 reads SGHRS; CDR2 reads YFSETQ. The CDR3 consists of 13 residues. Trimming left V 1 base short and J 6 bases short, with 11 bases between.

The rearrangement uses TRBV7-2 and TRBJ2-1; 14 bases are a match to TRBD2. The CDR3 contains 19 residues. The V gene's germline CDR1 is SGHTA and CDR2 FQGNSA. Trimming at V came to 0 bases and at J to 0 bases, leaving 4 bases not matched to a gene. The CDR3 nucleotides read TGTGCCAGCAGCTTAGCGCGGGGACTAGCGGGGGTCTCCTACAATGAGCAGTTCTTC. Translation: CASSLARGLAGVSYNEQFF.

V gene TRBV4-1 combines with J gene TRBJ1-1, with D perhaps TRBD1 (5 bases). V lost 4 bases to trimming and J lost 7 bases, with 13 bases between them. The V gene's germline CDR1 is MGHRA and CDR2 YSYEKL. There are 13 residues in the CDR3. CDR3 sequence reads: CASSRANQGEAFF. The CDR3 bases are TGCGCCAGCAGCCGCGCTAACCAGGGTGAAGCTTTCTTT.

The rearrangement joins TRBV2 to TRBJ2-7, with 8 bases identical to TRBD2. With 8 bases clipped from V and 6 bases from J, the junction kept 15 bases outside the gene matches. Germline assignment: CDR1 SNHLY and CDR2 FYNNEI. The CDR3 has 15 residues. In nucleotides, the CDR3 is TGTGCCAGCTCCCCCCGGGGGAGACTAGCGCTCGAGCAGTACTTC. Amino acids: CASSPRGRLALEQYF.

This chain uses TRBV7-9 with TRBJ2-7; D is perhaps TRBD2 (6 bases). V gave up 1 base and J gave up 12 bases, with 13 bases separating them. The germline gives CDR1 SEHNR, CDR2 FQNEAQ (reference sequence). The CDR3 sequence is 12 residues long. CDR3 region: CASSLGGEMRYF. CDR3 coding DNA: TGTGCCAGCAGCTTAGGGGGGGAAATGCGGTACTTC.

The chain is built from TRBV28 and TRBJ2-7; perhaps TRBD2 as D (5 bases). Per the germline V gene, CDR1 is MDHEN and CDR2 is SYDVKM. Trimming left V 8 bases short and J 1 base short, with 6 bases between. This CDR3 has 11 residues. The CDR3 bases are TGTGCCAGCCGGGATTCCTACGAGCAGTACTTC. It encodes CASRDSYEQYF.

This clone occurred once. The chain has TRBV2 and TRBJ2-1, with 9 nucleotides matching TRBD2. The junction had 7 bases not matched to a gene; V was cut back by 4 bases and J by 6 bases. The CDR3 is 15 residues long. Germline V gives CDR1 SNHLY, CDR2 FYNNEI. CDR3 DNA sequence: TGTGCCAGCAGTGCTCTAGCGGGGTTGAGCAATGAGCAGTTCTTC. Encoded protein: CASSALAGLSNEQFF.

The chain uses TRBV11-2 and TRBJ2-7; unclear D gene. This CDR3 contains 11 residues. Looked up from germline, CDR1 is SGHAT and CDR2 is FQNNGV. Between the trimmed V and J ends, which lost 5 bases and 4 bases, there was a span of 6 bases. The DNA for the CDR3 is TGTGCCAGCAGCCCATTGTACGAGCAGTACTTC. Translating gives CASSPLYEQYF.

The genes are TRBV28 and TRBJ1-1, with D perhaps TRBD1 (6 bases). Germline-derived CDR1 and CDR2 are MDHEN and SYDVKM. This CDR3 has 14 residues. V lost 7 bases to trimming and J lost 1 base, with 13 bases between them. For the CDR3, the DNA is TGTGCCAGCACCGTGGGGGGGGCGAACACTGAAGCTTTCTTT. It yields the protein CASTVGGANTEAFF.

This clone was detected only once. The CDR3 bases are TGTGCCGTAAGGACAGGGCAGGATCTGGGGTTCGAAAAACTGTTTTTT. This translates into CAVRTGQDLGFEKLFF. V is TRBV2 and J is TRBJ1-4; 8 nucleotides align to TRBD1. The CDR3 length is 16 residues. J lost 8 bases, V lost 11 bases, and 19 bases had no gene match. The germline gives CDR1 SNHLY, CDR2 FYNNEI.

The chain links TRBV18 to TRBJ2-7, with TRBD2 as a possible D gene (6 bases). CDR3 length: 15 residues. Per germline, CDR1 KGHSH and CDR2 LQKENI. V was pared by 8 bases and J by 0 bases, with 17 bases between. The CDR3 loop reads CASRPAGTISYEQYF. The CDR3 bases are TGTGCCAGCAGACCAGCGGGTACTATCTCCTACGAGCAGTACTTC. Supplemented by reference TRBV18 and TRBJ2-7, the full variable domain reads NAGVMQNPRHLVRRRGQEARLRCSPMKGHSHVYWYRQLPEEGLKFMVYLQKENIIDESGMPKERFSAEFPKEGPSILRIQQVVRGDSAAYFCASRPAGTISYEQYFGPGTRLTVT.